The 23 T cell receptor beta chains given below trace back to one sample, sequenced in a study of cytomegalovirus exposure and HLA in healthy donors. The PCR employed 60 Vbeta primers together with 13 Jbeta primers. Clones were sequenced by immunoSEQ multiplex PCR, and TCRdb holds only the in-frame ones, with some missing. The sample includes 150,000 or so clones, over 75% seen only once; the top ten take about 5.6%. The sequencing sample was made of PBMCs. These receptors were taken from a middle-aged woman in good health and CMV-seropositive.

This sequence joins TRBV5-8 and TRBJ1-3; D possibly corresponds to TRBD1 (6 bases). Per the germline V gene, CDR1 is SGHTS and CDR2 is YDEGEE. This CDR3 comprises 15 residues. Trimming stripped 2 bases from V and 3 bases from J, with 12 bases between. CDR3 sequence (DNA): TGTGCCAGCAGCTTCTGGGGGCTTGGTGGAAACACCATATATTTT. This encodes CASSFWGLGGNTIYF. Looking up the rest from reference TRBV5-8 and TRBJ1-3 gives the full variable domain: EAGVTQSPTHLIKTRGQQATLRCSPISGHTSVYWYQQALGLGLQFLLWYDEGEERNRGNFPPRFSGRQFPNYSSELNVNALELEDSALYLCASSFWGLGGNTIYFGEGSWLTVV.

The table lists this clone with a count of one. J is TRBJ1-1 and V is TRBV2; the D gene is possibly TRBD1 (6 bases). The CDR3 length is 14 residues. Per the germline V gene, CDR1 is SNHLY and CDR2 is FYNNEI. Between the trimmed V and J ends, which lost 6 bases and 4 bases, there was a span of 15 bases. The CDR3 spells CASREDSWVTEAFF. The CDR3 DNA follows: TGTGCCAGCAGGGAGGACAGCTGGGTCACTGAAGCTTTCTTT.

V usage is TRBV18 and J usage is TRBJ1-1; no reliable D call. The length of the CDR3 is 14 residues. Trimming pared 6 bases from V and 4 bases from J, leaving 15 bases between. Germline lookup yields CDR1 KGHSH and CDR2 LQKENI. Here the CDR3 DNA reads TGTGCCAGCTCCGAGGCGGAGGCGGGCACTGAAGCTTTCTTT. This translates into CASSEAEAGTEAFF.

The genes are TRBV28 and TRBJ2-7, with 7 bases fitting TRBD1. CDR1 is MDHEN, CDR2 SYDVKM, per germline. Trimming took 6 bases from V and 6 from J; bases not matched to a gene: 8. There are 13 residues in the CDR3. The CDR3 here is CASRADRVREQYF. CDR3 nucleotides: TGTGCCAGCAGGGCAGACAGGGTGCGCGAGCAGTACTTC.

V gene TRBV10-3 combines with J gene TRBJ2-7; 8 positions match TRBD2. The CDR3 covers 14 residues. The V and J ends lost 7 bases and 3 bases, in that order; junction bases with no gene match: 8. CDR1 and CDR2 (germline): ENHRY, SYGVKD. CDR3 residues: CAITPSGRLYEQYF. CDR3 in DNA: TGTGCCATCACCCCCAGCGGGAGACTCTACGAGCAGTACTTC.

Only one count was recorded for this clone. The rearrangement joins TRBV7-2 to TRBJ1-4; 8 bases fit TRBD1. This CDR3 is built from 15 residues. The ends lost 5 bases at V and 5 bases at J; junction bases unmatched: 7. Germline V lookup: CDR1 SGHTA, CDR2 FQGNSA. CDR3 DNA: TGTGCCAGCAGCGGTCGACAGGGGCGAAATGAAAAACTGTTTTTT. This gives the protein CASSGRQGRNEKLFF.

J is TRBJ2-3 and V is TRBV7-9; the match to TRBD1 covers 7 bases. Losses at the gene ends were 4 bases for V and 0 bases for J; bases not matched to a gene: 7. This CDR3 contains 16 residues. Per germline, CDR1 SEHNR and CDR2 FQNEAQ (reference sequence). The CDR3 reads CASSSGTEQSTDTQYF. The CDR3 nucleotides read TGTGCCAGCAGCTCAGGGACAGAGCAAAGCACAGATACGCAGTATTTT.

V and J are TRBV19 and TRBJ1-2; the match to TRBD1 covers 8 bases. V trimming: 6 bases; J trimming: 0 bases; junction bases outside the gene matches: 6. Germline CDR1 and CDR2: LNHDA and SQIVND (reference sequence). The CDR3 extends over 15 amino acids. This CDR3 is CASSRQGTPNYGYTF. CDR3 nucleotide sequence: TGTGCCAGTAGCCGACAGGGGACCCCTAACTATGGCTACACCTTC.

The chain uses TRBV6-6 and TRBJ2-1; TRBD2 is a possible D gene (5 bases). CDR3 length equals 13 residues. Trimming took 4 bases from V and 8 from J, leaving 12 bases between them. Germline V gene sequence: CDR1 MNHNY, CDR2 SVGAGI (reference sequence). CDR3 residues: CASSSTRIHEQFF. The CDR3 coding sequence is TGTGCCAGCAGTTCCACTAGAATCCATGAGCAGTTCTTC.

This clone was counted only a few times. CDR3 coding DNA: TGCGCCAGCAGCTTGGTAGGCAGGGGGCGCGGGGGCTCCTACAATGAGCAGTTCTTC. Protein product: CASSLVGRGRGGSYNEQFF. The genes are TRBV5-1 and TRBJ2-1, with D perhaps matching TRBD1 (8 bases). In germline, CDR1 is SGHRS, CDR2 YFSETQ. The CDR3 extends over 19 amino acids. V was cut by 0 bases and J by 0 bases, with 19 bases left in between.

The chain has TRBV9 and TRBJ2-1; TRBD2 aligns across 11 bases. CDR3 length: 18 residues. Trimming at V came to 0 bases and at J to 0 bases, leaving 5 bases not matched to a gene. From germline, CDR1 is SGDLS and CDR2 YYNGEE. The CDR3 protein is CASSVATSGSSSYNEQFF. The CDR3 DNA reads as TGTGCCAGCAGCGTAGCTACTAGCGGGAGCAGCTCCTACAATGAGCAGTTCTTC. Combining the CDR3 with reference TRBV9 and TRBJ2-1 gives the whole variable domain DSGVTQTPKHLITATGQRVTLRCSPRSGDLSVYWYQQSLDQGLQFLIQYYNGEERAKGNILERFSAQQFPDLHSELNLSSLELGDSALYFCASSVATSGSSSYNEQFFGPGTRLTVL.

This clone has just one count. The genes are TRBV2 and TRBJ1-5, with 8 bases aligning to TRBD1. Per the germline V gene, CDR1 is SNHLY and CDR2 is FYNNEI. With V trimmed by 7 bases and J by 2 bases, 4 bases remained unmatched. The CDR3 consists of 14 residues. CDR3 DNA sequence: TGTGCCAGCACGTCGGACAGGGGCAATCAGCCCCAGCATTTT. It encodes CASTSDRGNQPQHF.

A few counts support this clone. Written as DNA, the CDR3 is TGTGCCAGCAGGTCGGAGACTAGCGGGGGCACAGATACGCAGTATTTT. Residues: CASRSETSGGTDTQYF. This chain joins TRBV4-2 and TRBJ2-3, with 11 bases matching TRBD2. The ends lost 6 bases at V and 1 base at J; junction bases unmatched: 6. Germline-derived CDR1 and CDR2 are LGHNA and YNFKEQ. The CDR3 is 16 amino acids.

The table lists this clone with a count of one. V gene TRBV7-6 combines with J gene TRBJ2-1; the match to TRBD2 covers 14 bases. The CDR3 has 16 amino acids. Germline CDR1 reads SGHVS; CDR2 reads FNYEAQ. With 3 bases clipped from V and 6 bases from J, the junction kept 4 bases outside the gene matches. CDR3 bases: TGTGCCAGCAGCTTCGGGACTAGCGGGAGCGGCAATGAGCAGTTCTTC. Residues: CASSFGTSGSGNEQFF.

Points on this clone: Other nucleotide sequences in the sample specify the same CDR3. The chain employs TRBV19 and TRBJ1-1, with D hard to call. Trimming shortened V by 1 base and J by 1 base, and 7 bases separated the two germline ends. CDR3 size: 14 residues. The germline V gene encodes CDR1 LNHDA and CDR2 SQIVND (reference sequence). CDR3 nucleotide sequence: TGTGCCAGTAGTATAGGCGGGCCGAACACTGAAGCTTTCTTT. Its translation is CASSIGGPNTEAFF.

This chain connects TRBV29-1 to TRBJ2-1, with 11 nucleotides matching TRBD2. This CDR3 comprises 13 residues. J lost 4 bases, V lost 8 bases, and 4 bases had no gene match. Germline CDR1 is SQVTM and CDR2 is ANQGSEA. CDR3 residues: CSSGTSGYNEQFF. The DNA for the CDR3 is TGCAGCTCGGGGACTAGCGGATACAATGAGCAGTTCTTC.

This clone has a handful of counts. Written as DNA, the CDR3 is TGTGCCAGCAGCTTAGCCGGGAGGATGGGTGAGCAGTACTTC. Encoded protein: CASSLAGRMGEQYF. The genes are TRBV7-9 and TRBJ2-7; 7 nucleotides agree with TRBD2. Germline V gene data show CDR1 as SEHNR and CDR2 as FQNEAQ (reference sequence). After removal of 0 bases from V and 7 bases from J, the junction contained 6 bases not matched to a gene. The CDR3 has 14 amino acids.

This CDR3 is CASSLGFRSEQFF. The CDR3 DNA sequence: TGTGCCAGCAGCTTGGGATTCCGCAGTGAGCAGTTCTTC. The chain employs TRBV5-6 and TRBJ2-1; no firm D call. The CDR3 totals 13 residues. V lost 0 bases and J lost 9, with 10 bases in between. Per the germline V gene, CDR1 is SGHDT and CDR2 is YYEEEE.

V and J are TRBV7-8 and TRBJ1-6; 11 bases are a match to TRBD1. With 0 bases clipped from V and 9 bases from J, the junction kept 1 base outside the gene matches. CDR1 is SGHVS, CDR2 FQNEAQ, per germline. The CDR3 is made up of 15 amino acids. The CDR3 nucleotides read TGTGCCAGCAGCTTAGCGGACAGGGGGCGTTCACCCCTCCACTTT. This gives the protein CASSLADRGRSPLHF.

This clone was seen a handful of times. DNA of the CDR3: TGTGCCAGCAGCGTCGGACAGTCTAATGAAAAACTGTTTTTT. Protein sequence: CASSVGQSNEKLFF. The V and J genes are TRBV7-9 and TRBJ1-4, with D tentatively TRBD1 (6 bases). Germline V gene data show CDR1 as SEHNR and CDR2 as FQNEAQ (reference sequence). CDR3 length equals 14 residues. The V end lost 5 bases, the J end lost 3 bases, and 10 bases lay between the germline ends.

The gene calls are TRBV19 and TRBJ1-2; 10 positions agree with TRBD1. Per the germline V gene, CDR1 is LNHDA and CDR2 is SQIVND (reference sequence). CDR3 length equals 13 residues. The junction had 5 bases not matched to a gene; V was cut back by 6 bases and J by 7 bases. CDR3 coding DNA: TGTGCCAGTAGCGACAGGGGGCGCGGTGGCTACACCTTC. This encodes CASSDRGRGGYTF.

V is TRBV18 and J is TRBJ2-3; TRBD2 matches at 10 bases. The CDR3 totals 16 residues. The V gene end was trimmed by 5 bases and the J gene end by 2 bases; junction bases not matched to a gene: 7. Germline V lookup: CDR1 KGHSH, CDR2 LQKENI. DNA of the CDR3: TGTGCCAGCTCAACCCCTAGCGGGAGAATCACAGATACGCAGTATTTT. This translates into CASSTPSGRITDTQYF. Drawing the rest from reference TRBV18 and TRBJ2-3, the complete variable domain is NAGVMQNPRHLVRRRGQEARLRCSPMKGHSHVYWYRQLPEEGLKFMVYLQKENIIDESGMPKERFSAEFPKEGPSILRIQQVVRGDSAAYFCASSTPSGRITDTQYFGPGTRLTVL.

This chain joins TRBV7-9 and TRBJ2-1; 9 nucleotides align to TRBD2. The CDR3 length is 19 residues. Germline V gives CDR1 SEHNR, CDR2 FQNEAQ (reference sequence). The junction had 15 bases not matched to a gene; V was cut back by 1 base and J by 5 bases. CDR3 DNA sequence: TGTGCCAGCAGCTTAGACTGGGTTTGGGGACTAGCTATACACAATGAGCAGTTCTTC. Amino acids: CASSLDWVWGLAIHNEQFF.